The 21 T cell receptor beta chains given below trace back to one sample, sequenced in a study of blood T cell repertoires in COVID-19 (TCRdb year 2020). Library prep was done by the immunoSEQ multiplex PCR assay. This is the immuneACCESS table as TCRdb keeps it, with only in-frame sequences that have V and J called. A part of the clones is gone; compared with another copy, unresolved V genes explain less than half, and the rest is unexplained. The sample yields about 180,000 clones; roughly 88% were counted once. The ten most abundant clones make up about a tenth of the sample. The sample taken for sequencing was peripheral blood. These receptors were collected from a human donor with active or convalescent COVID-19. The donor label of this sample is uncertain.

This clone was seen a single time. The chain carries TRBV28 and TRBJ1-2; maybe TRBD1 (6 bases). The CDR3 has 18 residues. V gave up 10 bases and J gave up 1 base, with 28 bases separating them. Germline V gives CDR1 MDHEN, CDR2 SYDVKM. The CDR3 sequence is CATDEGGEVPHFNYGYTF. The CDR3 bases are TGTGCCACCGACGAAGGGGGGGAGGTCCCGCATTTTAACTATGGCTACACCTTC.

V gene TRBV29-1 combines with J gene TRBJ1-1; D perhaps matches TRBD1 (5 bases). Germline loops: CDR1 SQVTM, CDR2 ANQGSEA. V was trimmed by 7 bases and J by 1 base, leaving 13 bases between them. The CDR3 covers 13 residues. CDR3 in amino acids: CSGSDNRNTEAFF. The CDR3 nucleotides are TGCAGCGGCTCGGACAATCGGAACACTGAAGCTTTCTTT.

The V call is TRBV28, the J call TRBJ2-5; 15 nucleotides agree with TRBD2. V dropped 4 bases and J dropped 3; count of bases not matched to a gene: 12. The CDR3 length is 19 residues. Germline CDR1 and CDR2: MDHEN and SYDVKM. The CDR3 loop reads CASSYPAGTSGGREETQYF. As DNA, the CDR3 is TGTGCCAGCAGTTATCCCGCCGGGACTAGCGGGGGGAGAGAAGAGACCCAGTACTTC.

The chain is built from TRBV29-1 and TRBJ1-1; D perhaps matches TRBD1 (6 bases). Germline V CDR1 and CDR2: SQVTM, ANQGSEA. The CDR3 covers 15 residues. Trimming shortened V by 6 bases and J by 0 bases, and 17 bases separated the two germline ends. The CDR3 region is CSVNAGVDLNTEAFF. The CDR3 coding sequence is TGCAGCGTGAACGCAGGGGTCGATCTGAACACTGAAGCTTTCTTT.

This clone was picked up one time. The V gene is TRBV2, the J gene TRBJ1-6, with TRBD1 as a possible D gene (5 bases). Germline V CDR1 and CDR2: SNHLY, FYNNEI. V was cut by 6 bases and J by 10 bases, with 19 bases left in between. The CDR3 extends over 15 amino acids. CDR3 in amino acids: CASSGGGVSRSPLHF. Here the CDR3 DNA reads TGTGCCAGCAGCGGGGGAGGGGTATCGCGCTCACCCCTCCACTTT.

This chain links TRBV29-1 with TRBJ1-1; D ambiguous. Germline CDR1 is SQVTM and CDR2 is ANQGSEA. V lost 7 bases to trimming and J lost 11 bases, with 17 bases between them. This CDR3 contains 11 residues. In DNA, the CDR3 is TGCAGCGCCGGAGGGTCTAGGGCTGCTTTCTTT. It codes for CSAGGSRAAFF.

The V and J genes are TRBV19 and TRBJ2-3; 11 bases align to TRBD2. CDR1 is LNHDA and CDR2 is SQIVND in the germline V gene (reference sequence). The CDR3 covers 16 residues. V was pared by 6 bases and J by 12 bases, with 17 bases of the junction left unmatched. CDR3 bases: TGTGCCAGTAGACCAATCAACGGACTAGCGGGTTTCTTTCAGTATTTT. Translation gives CASRPINGLAGFFQYF.

This chain connects TRBV6-5 to TRBJ2-1; TRBD1 matches 7 bases. The germline V gene has CDR1 MNHEY and CDR2 SVGAGI. The J segment lost 4 bases and the V segment lost 6 bases, leaving 6 bases of the junction unmatched. The CDR3 spans 14 residues. This CDR3 is CASSPGTDYNEQFF. CDR3 DNA: TGTGCCAGCAGCCCCGGGACAGATTACAATGAGCAGTTCTTC.

V gene TRBV29-1 combines with J gene TRBJ2-7; TRBD1 matches at 9 bases. With 5 bases clipped from V and 4 bases from J, the junction kept 9 bases outside the gene matches. Germline CDR1 SQVTM, CDR2 ANQGSEA. The CDR3 has 14 amino acids. CDR3 sequence reads: CSVSGTGNLYEQYF. The CDR3 nucleotides read TGCAGCGTTTCCGGGACAGGGAATTTGTACGAGCAGTACTTC.

The rearrangement uses TRBV21-1 and TRBJ2-3; TRBD1, the D gene given by the table, was not confirmed from the DNA. TRBV21-1 is a pseudogene segment. The CDR3 runs to 17 residues. DNA for the CDR3: TGTGCCAGCAGCAAATTCCCAGGGGCGATAAGCACAGATACGCAGTATTTT. Translation gives CASSKFPGAISTDTQYF.

This sequence joins TRBV18 and TRBJ2-1, with TRBD2 matching over 7 bases. The CDR3 is 16 residues long. V gave up 2 bases and J gave up 7 bases; unmatched junction bases: 11. Germline CDR1 KGHSH, CDR2 LQKENI. The CDR3 is CASSPGLGGSGNEQFF. The CDR3, as DNA: TGTGCCAGCTCACCAGGCTTGGGCGGGAGCGGTAATGAGCAGTTCTTC.

This chain connects TRBV6-5 to TRBJ1-5; D perhaps matches TRBD1 (6 bases). There are 13 residues in the CDR3. CDR1 is MNHEY, CDR2 SVGAGI, per germline. With 9 bases removed from V and 6 bases from J, the gap between germline ends came to 15 bases. CDR3 in amino acids: CASPERGRQPQHF. CDR3 in DNA: TGTGCCAGTCCCGAGCGGGGGCGTCAGCCCCAGCATTTT.

The chain couples TRBV7-9 to TRBJ2-7; 7 bases are a match to TRBD2. The CDR3 has 16 residues. Germline CDR1 and CDR2: SEHNR and FQNEAQ (reference sequence). Trimming took 4 bases from V and 0 from J; bases not matched to a gene: 9. CDR3 sequence reads: CASSSQISGHSYEQYF. The CDR3 DNA is TGTGCCAGCAGCTCCCAGATTAGCGGGCACTCCTACGAGCAGTACTTC.

The chain is built from TRBV4-1 and TRBJ2-7; the D gene is possibly TRBD1 (6 bases). Germline lookup yields CDR1 MGHRA and CDR2 YSYEKL. The V end lost 0 bases, the J end lost 7 bases, and 16 bases lay between the germline ends. CDR3 length equals 15 residues. The CDR3 DNA is TGCGCCAGCAGCCAAGAACAGGGAATTGATTTGGAGCAGTACTTC. Translation: CASSQEQGIDLEQYF.

The chain recombines TRBV18 with TRBJ1-1; D not resolved. CDR3 length equals 14 residues. Germline loops: CDR1 KGHSH, CDR2 LQKENI. Deletions cut 6 bases from V and 9 bases from J, with 20 bases between. This chain's CDR3 is CASSPPGAGNKAFF. CDR3 DNA: TGTGCCAGCTCTCCGCCCGGAGCCGGTAATAAAGCTTTCTTT. Combining the CDR3 with reference TRBV18 and TRBJ1-1 gives the whole variable domain NAGVMQNPRHLVRRRGQEARLRCSPMKGHSHVYWYRQLPEEGLKFMVYLQKENIIDESGMPKERFSAEFPKEGPSILRIQQVVRGDSAAYFCASSPPGAGNKAFFGQGTRLTVV.

The rearrangement uses TRBV30 and TRBJ2-5; the D is unclear. The germline V and J ends were trimmed by 5 bases and 4 bases, with 23 bases remaining between them. Germline V gene data show CDR1 as GTSNPN and CDR2 as SVGIG (reference sequence). CDR3 size: 16 residues. The CDR3 region is CAWADLPGAPGETQYF. In DNA form, the CDR3 reads TGTGCCTGGGCCGATCTGCCGGGTGCCCCGGGAGAGACCCAGTACTTC.

This clone came up a few times. The V call is TRBV10-3, the J call TRBJ1-4; D is unclear. Germline CDR1 and CDR2: ENHRY and SYGVKD. The CDR3 totals 11 residues. V was trimmed by 11 bases and J by 7 bases, leaving 11 bases between them. The CDR3 DNA follows: TGTGCCGTGCAAGAGGGTGAAAAACTGTTTTTT. Translating gives CAVQEGEKLFF.

J is TRBJ1-1 and V is TRBV7-9; 7 bases are shared with TRBD1. From germline, CDR1 is SEHNR and CDR2 FQNEAQ (reference sequence). The CDR3 is 13 amino acids. V lost 9 bases, J lost 3 bases, and 7 bases stayed unmatched. Written as DNA, the CDR3 is TGTGCCAGTAAACAGGGGTACGACACTGAAGCTTTCTTT. Its translation is CASKQGYDTEAFF.

This clone was seen only a few times. The chain links TRBV10-3 to TRBJ1-1, with D possibly TRBD1 on 5 matching bases. This CDR3 is 14 amino acids long. Germline lookup yields CDR1 ENHRY and CDR2 SYGVKD. The V gene lost 2 bases and the J gene lost 1 base, with 8 bases spanning the gap. The CDR3 nucleotides read TGTGCCATCAGTGAGAGGGGCAGGAACACTGAAGCTTTCTTT. It encodes CAISERGRNTEAFF.

This chain connects TRBV6-6 to TRBJ1-1; D is unclear. Germline V gives CDR1 MNHNY, CDR2 SVGAGI (reference sequence). The V end lost 2 bases, the J end lost 6 bases, and 7 bases lay between the germline ends. The CDR3 length is 12 residues. The CDR3 DNA follows: TGTGCCAGCAGTTACAATGAGGCTGAAGCTTTCTTT. Translating gives CASSYNEAEAFF.

The chain links TRBV6-6 to TRBJ2-5; D perhaps matches TRBD1 (5 bases). Looked up from germline, CDR1 is MNHNY and CDR2 is SVGAGI (reference sequence). V was trimmed by 7 bases and J by 5 bases, leaving 8 bases between them. This CDR3 is built from 11 residues. The CDR3 nucleotides read TGTGCCAGCACCAAGGGGGAGACCCAGTACTTC. Translating it yields CASTKGETQYF.